This TCR beta chain was captured in a study of response to subunit inactivated influenza vaccine. TCRdb passed the RT-PCR reads through MiXCR, listing each CDR3 protein once. The sample lists approximately 530,000 distinct CDR3 sequences; under 8.5% were seen once. This CDR3 is built from 13 residues. Per the germline V gene, CDR1 is LGHNA and CDR2 is YSLEER. V dropped 3 bases and J dropped 2; count of bases not matched to a gene: 0. Study findings and constraints: T cells newly recruited by each seasonal influenza vaccination are few, the authors suggested.

In this sample, this clonotype turned up many times. Antigen: not known. The V and J genes are TRBV4-3 and TRBJ2-5; 7 positions match TRBD2. The clonotype was recovered from a man aged 50 to 69 who received an inactivated influenza vaccine. The specimen comprised PBMCs from blood, sampled about 24 months after vaccination. The CDR3 here is CASSHGGQETQYF. CDR3 sequence (DNA): TGCGCCAGCAGCCACGGGGGGCAAGAGACCCAGTACTTC.